This T cell receptor beta chain comes out of a study of technical replicates of blood from several donors. Sequencing was performed with immunoSEQ multiplex PCR; in TCRdb, only in-frame clones are kept and a portion is missing. Seen here are approximately 70,000 clones, around 97% observed once, and the top ten hold less than 0.25%. Sequences were obtained from T cells isolated from PBMCs. The source of this sequence is a human donor in good health.

CDR3 sequence (DNA): TGTGCCAGTAGTATAGCGAAGGGGACAGGGGAAGCTTTCTTT. Amino acids: CASSIAKGTGEAFF. The chain joins TRBV19 to TRBJ1-1, with 9 positions matching TRBD1. The junction had 5 bases not matched to a gene; V was cut back by 1 base and J by 8 bases. This CDR3 spans 14 amino acids. Germline V gene data show CDR1 as LNHDA and CDR2 as SQIVND (reference sequence). Full variable domain (rest looked up from reference TRBV19 and TRBJ1-1): DGGITQSPKYLFRKEGQNVTLSCEQNLNHDAMYWYRQDPGQGLRLIYYSQIVNDFQKGDIAEGYSVSREKKESFPLTVTSAQKNPTAFYLCASSIAKGTGEAFFGQGTRLTVV.